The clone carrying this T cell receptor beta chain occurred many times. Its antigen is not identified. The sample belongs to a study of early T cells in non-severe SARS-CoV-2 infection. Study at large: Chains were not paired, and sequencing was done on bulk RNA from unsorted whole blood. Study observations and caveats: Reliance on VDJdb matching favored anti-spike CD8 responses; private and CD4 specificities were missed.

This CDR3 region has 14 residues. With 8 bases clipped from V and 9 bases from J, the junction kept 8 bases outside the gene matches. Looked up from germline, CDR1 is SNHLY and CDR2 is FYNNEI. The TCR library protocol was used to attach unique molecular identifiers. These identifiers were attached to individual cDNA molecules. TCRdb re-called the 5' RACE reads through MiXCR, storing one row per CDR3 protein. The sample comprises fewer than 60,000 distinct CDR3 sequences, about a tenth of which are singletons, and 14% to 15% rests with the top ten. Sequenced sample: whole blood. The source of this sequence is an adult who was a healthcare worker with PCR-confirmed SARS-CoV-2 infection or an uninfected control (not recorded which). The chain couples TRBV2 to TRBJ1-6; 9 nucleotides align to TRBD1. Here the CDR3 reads CASGTGTGFSPLHF. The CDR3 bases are TGTGCCAGCGGGACCGGGACAGGGTTTTCACCCCTCCACTTT.